The 5 T cell receptor beta chains in this list originate from one sample, sequenced in a study of T cells in Graves' hyperthyroidism and ophthalmopathy. RNA transcripts served as the template for amplifying TCR beta CDR3 regions. The TCR CDR3 first-round RT-PCR relied on the HTBI primer set. From the multiplex PCR reads, TCRdb called clonotypes with MiXCR, one entry per CDR3 protein. The profile shows around 720,000 distinct CDR3 sequences, just over 35% of them singletons. Source material: blood. The receptor set was obtained from a woman between 40 and 50 years old with Graves' hyperthyroidism.

The sample holds many counts of this clonotype. The chain combines TRBV10-2 with TRBJ1-3; D is undetermined. The V end lost 8 bases, the J end lost 2 bases, and 10 bases lay between the germline ends. The CDR3 runs to 13 residues. Germline CDR1 reads WSHSY; CDR2 reads SAAADI. The CDR3 nucleotides read TGCGCCAGCTCCCCCCAGGCTGGAAACACCATATATTTT. As protein: CASSPQAGNTIYF.

The chain uses TRBV19 and TRBJ1-5; 8 nucleotides match TRBD1. CDR3 length equals 15 residues. V shed 5 bases and J 8 bases; nucleotides not matched to a gene: 11. CDR1 is LNHDA and CDR2 is SQIVND in the germline V gene (reference sequence). The CDR3 sequence is CASSHLGQGWKPQHF. As DNA, the CDR3 is TGTGCCAGTAGTCATCTAGGACAGGGATGGAAGCCCCAGCATTTT.

This clonotype was observed a handful of times. CDR3 nucleotides: TGTGCCAGCAGCTTATGGGAGACCTCTGGGGGGGAGCAGTTCTTC. Translating gives CASSLWETSGGEQFF. The V gene is TRBV7-9, the J gene TRBJ2-7, with D possibly TRBD2 on 6 matching bases. The J call is uncertain, as TRBJ2-1 better fits the DNA end. Per germline, CDR1 SEHNR and CDR2 FQNEAQ (reference sequence). The CDR3 runs 15 residues.

This clonotype was counted only a few times. The chain recombines TRBV6-5 with TRBJ2-7; D not resolved. The length of the CDR3 is 11 residues. The germline CDR1 and CDR2 sequences are MNHEY and SVGAGI. With 5 bases removed from V and 8 bases from J, the gap between germline ends came to 10 bases. The CDR3 spells CASSPFYQQYF. The DNA of the CDR3 is TGTGCCAGCAGTCCCTTTTATCAGCAGTACTTC.

The sample holds one count of this clonotype. The V and J genes are TRBV20-1 and TRBJ2-5; a possible D gene is TRBD1 (5 bases). The CDR3 loop spans 13 amino acids. CDR1 is DFQATT, CDR2 SNEGSKA, per germline (reference sequence). V lost 4 bases, J lost 5 bases, and 14 bases lay in between. The CDR3 region has the DNA TGCAGTGCTATGGGCCCAGCAGGGGAGACCCAGTACTTC. This sequence encodes CSAMGPAGETQYF.